This T cell receptor beta chain was found in a study of response to subunit inactivated influenza vaccine. TCRdb re-derived calls from the RT-PCR reads in MiXCR, one entry per CDR3 protein. The sample carries hundreds of thousands of distinct CDR3 sequences, 11% to 15% recorded once. Whole-study results and caveats: Each seasonal influenza vaccination, the authors suggested, recruits few new T cells.

This clonotype was detected ten times or more. As yet, its antigen is unknown. Trimming removed 3 bases from V and 3 bases from J, with 7 bases in between. The length of the CDR3 is 13 residues. Germline V gives CDR1 LGHDT, CDR2 YNNKEL (reference sequence). The clonotype was recovered from a man aged 45-60 years who received an inactivated influenza vaccine. The sequencing used PBMCs from blood, collected around 15 days before vaccination. The chain has TRBV3-1 and TRBJ2-3, with D maybe TRBD1 (6 bases). The CDR3, as DNA: TGTGCCAGCAGCCACAGGGGTACAGATACGCAGTATTTT. It specifies CASSHRGTDTQYF.